The following is a TCR beta chain sequence with its context. PCR was performed using 60 Vbeta and 13 Jbeta primers. TCRdb's copy holds only in-frame clones and misses some; the assay was immunoSEQ multiplex PCR. The repertoire consists of 180,000 or so clones, with roughly 85% occurring once and the leading ten covering about 14%. The data were taken from a study of cytomegalovirus exposure and HLA in healthy donors. Trimming removed 4 bases from V and 2 bases from J, with 14 bases in between. Germline lookup yields CDR1 MNHNS and CDR2 SASEGT. The CDR3 contains 15 residues. The receptor comes from a middle-aged man in good health and CMV-seropositive. The sequenced sample consisted of PBMCs. The chain uses TRBV6-1 and TRBJ1-2, with a possible D match to TRBD1 (5 bases). CDR3 sequence: CASSGGPTINYGYTF. CDR3 DNA: TGTGCCAGCAGTGGGGGCCCAACAATCAACTATGGCTACACCTTC.